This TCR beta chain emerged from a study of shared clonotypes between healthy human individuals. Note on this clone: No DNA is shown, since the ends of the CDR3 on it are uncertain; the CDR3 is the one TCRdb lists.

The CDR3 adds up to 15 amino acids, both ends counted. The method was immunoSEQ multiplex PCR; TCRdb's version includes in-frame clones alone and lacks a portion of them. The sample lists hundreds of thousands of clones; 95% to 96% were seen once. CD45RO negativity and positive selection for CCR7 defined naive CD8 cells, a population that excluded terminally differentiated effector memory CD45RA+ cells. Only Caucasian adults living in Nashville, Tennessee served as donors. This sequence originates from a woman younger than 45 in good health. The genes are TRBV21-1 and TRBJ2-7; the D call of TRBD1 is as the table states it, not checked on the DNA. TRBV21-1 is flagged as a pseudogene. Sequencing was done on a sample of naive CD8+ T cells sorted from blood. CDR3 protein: CAGSKVGQGSYEQYF.